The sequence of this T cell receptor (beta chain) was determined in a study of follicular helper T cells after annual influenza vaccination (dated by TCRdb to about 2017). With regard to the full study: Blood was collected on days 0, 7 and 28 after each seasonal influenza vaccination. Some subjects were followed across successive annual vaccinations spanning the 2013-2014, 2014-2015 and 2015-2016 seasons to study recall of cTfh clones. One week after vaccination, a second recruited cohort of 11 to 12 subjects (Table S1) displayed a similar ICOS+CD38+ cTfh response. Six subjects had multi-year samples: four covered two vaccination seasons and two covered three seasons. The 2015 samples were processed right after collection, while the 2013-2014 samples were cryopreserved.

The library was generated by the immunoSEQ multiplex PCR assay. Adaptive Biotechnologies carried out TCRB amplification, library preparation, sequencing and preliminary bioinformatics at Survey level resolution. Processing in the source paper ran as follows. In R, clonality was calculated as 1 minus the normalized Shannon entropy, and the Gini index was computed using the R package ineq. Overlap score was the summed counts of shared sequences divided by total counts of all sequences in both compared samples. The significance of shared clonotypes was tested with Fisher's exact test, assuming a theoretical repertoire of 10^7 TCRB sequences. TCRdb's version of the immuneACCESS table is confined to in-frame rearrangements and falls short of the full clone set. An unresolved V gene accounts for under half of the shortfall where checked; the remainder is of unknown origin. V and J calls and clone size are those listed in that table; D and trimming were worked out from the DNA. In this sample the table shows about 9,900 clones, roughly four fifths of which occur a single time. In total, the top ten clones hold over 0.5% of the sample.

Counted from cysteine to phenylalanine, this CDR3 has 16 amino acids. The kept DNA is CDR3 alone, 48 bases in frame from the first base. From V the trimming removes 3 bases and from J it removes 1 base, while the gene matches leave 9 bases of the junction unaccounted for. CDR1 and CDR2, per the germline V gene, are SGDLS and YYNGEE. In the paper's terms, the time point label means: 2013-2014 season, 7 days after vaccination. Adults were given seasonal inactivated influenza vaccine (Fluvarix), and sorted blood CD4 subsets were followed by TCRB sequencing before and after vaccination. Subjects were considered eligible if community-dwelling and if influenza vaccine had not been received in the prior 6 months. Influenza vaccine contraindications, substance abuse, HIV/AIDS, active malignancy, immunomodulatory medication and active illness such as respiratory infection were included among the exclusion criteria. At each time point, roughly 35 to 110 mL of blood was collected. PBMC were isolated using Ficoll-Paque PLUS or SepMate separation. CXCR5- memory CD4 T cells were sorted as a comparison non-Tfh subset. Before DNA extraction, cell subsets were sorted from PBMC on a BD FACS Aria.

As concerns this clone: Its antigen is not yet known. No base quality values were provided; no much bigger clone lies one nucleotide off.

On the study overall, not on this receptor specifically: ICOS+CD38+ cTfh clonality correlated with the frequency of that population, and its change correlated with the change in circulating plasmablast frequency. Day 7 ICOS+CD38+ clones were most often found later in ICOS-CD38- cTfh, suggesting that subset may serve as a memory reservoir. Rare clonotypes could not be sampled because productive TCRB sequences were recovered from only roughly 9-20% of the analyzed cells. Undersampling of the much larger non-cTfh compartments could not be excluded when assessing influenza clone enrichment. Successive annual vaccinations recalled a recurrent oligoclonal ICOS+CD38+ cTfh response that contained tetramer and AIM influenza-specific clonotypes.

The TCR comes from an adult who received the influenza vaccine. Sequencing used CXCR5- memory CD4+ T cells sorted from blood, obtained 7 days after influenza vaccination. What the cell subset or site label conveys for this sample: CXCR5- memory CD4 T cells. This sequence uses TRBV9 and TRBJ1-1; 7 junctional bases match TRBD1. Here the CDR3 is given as CASSGRLGTENTEAFF. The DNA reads TGTGCCAGCAGCGGAAGGTTGGGGACAGAGAACACTGAAGCTTTCTTT.